The clone carrying this T cell receptor beta chain was found once. The data are from a study of regulatory T cells in long-lasting Graves disease. This sample's time point: persistent/refractory GD, antithyroid drugs over 5 years with positive TRAb. PBMCs were the source of the RNA used for TCR sequencing. With iRepertoire HTBI primers and Arm-PCR of CDR3 regions, TCR beta libraries were built. In TCRdb, the multiplex PCR reads were re-called with MiXCR into one record per CDR3 protein. The table records about 430,000 distinct CDR3 sequences, about 21% of them present only once. This TCR was recovered from a female donor with Graves disease. The sample consisted of peripheral blood mononuclear cells (PBMCs), taken when the disease was refractory, from a patient treated with antithyroid drugs.

In DNA form, the CDR3 reads TGTGCCAGCAGGTCAACTAGCGGGACCCCGGGGGAGCAGTTCTTC. Encoded protein: CASRSTSGTPGEQFF. The rearrangement links TRBV2 to TRBJ2-1; 10 bases map to TRBD2. V was clipped by 6 bases and J by 10 bases; unmatched bases: 12. This CDR3 comprises 15 residues. Germline V gene lookup returns CDR1 SNHLY and CDR2 FYNNEI.